A single sample is the source of the 25 T cell receptor beta chains below, sequenced in a study of shared clonotypes between healthy human individuals. The naive CD8 subset, CD45RO-negative cells positively selected for CCR7, excluded terminally differentiated effector memory CD45RA+ cells. Only in-frame clones appear in the TCRdb table, and some are missing; sequencing was by immunoSEQ multiplex PCR. The sample holds 1.5 million to 2.5 million clones, approximately 94% seen once. Specimen: naive CD8+ T cells sorted from blood. The source of these receptors is a man younger than 30 in good health.

This clone has a single count. V gene TRBV4-1 combines with J gene TRBJ1-2; D remains ambiguous. This CDR3 has 14 amino acids. Germline V gene data show CDR1 as MGHRA and CDR2 as YSYEKL. V lost 4 bases and J 4 bases, leaving 13 bases between the germline ends. The CDR3 loop reads CASSPVVQAYGYTF. In DNA, the CDR3 is TGCGCCAGCAGCCCAGTGGTCCAGGCCTATGGCTACACCTTC.

The J gene is TRBJ1-5, the V gene TRBV7-8; 7 bases map to TRBD1. The V gene end was trimmed by 4 bases and the J gene end by 7 bases; junction bases not matched to a gene: 7. Germline V CDR1 and CDR2: SGHVS, FQNEAQ. This CDR3 region has 14 residues. CDR3 amino acids: CASSSDRDNQPQHF. Here the CDR3 DNA reads TGTGCCAGCAGCTCCGACAGGGACAACCAGCCCCAGCATTTT.

This clone was seen only once. At one end the junction does not follow the germline gene, possibly because of a read error. V and J are TRBV7-7 and TRBJ2-1, with 10 bases fitting TRBD2. The CDR3 runs 16 residues. Germline CDR1 and CDR2: SSHAT and FNYEAQ (reference sequence). The CDR3 here is CASSSGASGRENEQFF. The DNA for the CDR3 is TGTGCTAGCAGCTCGGGGGCTAGCGGGAGAGAAAATGAGCAGTTCTTC.

The chain is built from TRBV4-1 and TRBJ2-7; D possibly uses TRBD1 or TRBD2 (5 bases each). The CDR3 extends over 14 amino acids. Per germline, CDR1 MGHRA and CDR2 YSYEKL. The ends were cut back, 5 bases at V and 2 bases at J, with 13 bases in the middle. This CDR3 reads CASSTGTATYEQYF. Written as DNA, the CDR3 is TGCGCCAGCAGCACCGGGACGGCCACCTACGAGCAGTACTTC.

This chain links TRBV28 with TRBJ2-5, with TRBD2 matching 12 bases. This CDR3 is built from 17 residues. Trimming took 2 bases from V and 3 from J; bases not matched to a gene: 7. Germline CDR1 is MDHEN and CDR2 is SYDVKM. As DNA, the CDR3 is TGTGCCAGCAGTTTAACGGGACTAGCGGGTTCCGAAGAGACCCAGTACTTC. Encoded protein: CASSLTGLAGSEETQYF. Variable domain in full (rest from reference TRBV28 and TRBJ2-5): DVKVTQSSRYLVKRTGEKVFLECVQDMDHENMFWYRQDPGLGLRLIYFSYDVKMKEKGDIPEGYSVSREKKERFSLILESASTNQTSMYLCASSLTGLAGSEETQYFGPGTRLLVL.

This clone has just one count. Other nucleotide sequences from this sample produce the same CDR3. This chain links TRBV4-1 with TRBJ1-5; D remains ambiguous. Trimming left V 0 bases short and J 2 bases short, with 11 bases between. The CDR3 runs 16 residues. Germline loops: CDR1 MGHRA, CDR2 YSYEKL. CDR3 amino acids: CASSQDKGGGNQPQHF. The CDR3 region has the DNA TGCGCCAGCAGCCAAGATAAGGGTGGCGGCAATCAGCCCCAGCATTTT.

Only one count was recorded for this clone. The rearrangement joins TRBV4-3 to TRBJ2-7; D is uncertain. The ends were cut back, 0 bases at V and 3 bases at J, with 12 bases in the middle. This CDR3 region has 15 residues. CDR1 and CDR2 (germline): LGHNA, YSLEER. CDR3 residues: CASSQDGGKSYEQYF. The CDR3 DNA reads as TGCGCCAGCAGCCAAGATGGTGGAAAGAGCTACGAGCAGTACTTC.

V is TRBV5-4 and J is TRBJ1-2; a weak D match, TRBD1 (5 bases). The CDR3 consists of 17 residues. Germline assignment: CDR1 SGHNT and CDR2 YYREEE (reference sequence). Trimming left V 0 bases short and J 0 bases short, with 15 bases between. The CDR3 DNA reads TGTGCCAGCAGCTTGGTGGTGGCAGGGATACCTAACTATGGCTACACCTTC. Translated: CASSLVVAGIPNYGYTF.

This CDR3 is CASSLVLAGVRETQYF. The DNA of the CDR3 is TGTGCCAGCAGCTTGGTCCTAGCGGGGGTCCGGGAGACCCAGTACTTC. The V call is TRBV5-4, the J call TRBJ2-5; 10 bases agree with TRBD2. CDR3 size: 16 residues. V was pared by 0 bases and J by 5 bases, with 7 bases of the junction left unmatched. Germline V CDR1 and CDR2: SGHNT, YYREEE (reference sequence).

This clone appeared once. This sample includes further DNA sequences coding for the same CDR3. The genes are TRBV2 and TRBJ2-7; D is undetermined. CDR1 is SNHLY and CDR2 is FYNNEI in the germline V gene. The V end lost 8 bases, the J end lost 2 bases, and 7 bases lay between the germline ends. The CDR3 covers 11 residues. CDR3 region: CASSEAYEQYF. CDR3 sequence (DNA): TGTGCCAGCTCTGAGGCCTACGAGCAGTACTTC.

The rearrangement uses TRBV29-1 and TRBJ2-2; possibly TRBD1 for D (6 bases). Germline V gene data show CDR1 as SQVTM and CDR2 as ANQGSEA. V shed 4 bases and J shed 5 bases, with 14 bases lying between them. CDR3 length: 14 residues. In DNA form, the CDR3 reads TGCAGCGTTGTTGGGGGCGATAGGACCGGGGAGCTGTTTTTT. It encodes CSVVGGDRTGELFF.

This chain uses TRBV11-3 with TRBJ2-3; either TRBD1 or TRBD2 may fit D (5 bases each). The CDR3 sequence is 18 residues long. V lost 0 bases and J 2 bases, leaving 18 bases between the germline ends. Germline CDR1 reads SGHNT; CDR2 reads YENEEA. The CDR3 sequence: CASSLDRDPPPSTDTQYF. CDR3 coding DNA: TGTGCCAGCAGCTTAGACCGGGACCCTCCGCCCTCCACAGATACGCAGTATTTT.

The V gene is TRBV27, the J gene TRBJ1-5; tentatively, D is TRBD1 (5 bases). The length of the CDR3 is 12 residues. V lost 6 bases and J lost 8, with 11 bases in between. The germline V gene encodes CDR1 MNHEY and CDR2 SMNVEV (reference sequence). CDR3 sequence (DNA): TGTGCCAGCAGCCCAAGGGGCGAGCCCCAGCATTTT. This codes for CASSPRGEPQHF.

The V and J genes are TRBV7-9 and TRBJ2-5; possibly TRBD2 for D (6 bases). The germline V and J ends were trimmed by 1 base and 6 bases, with 18 bases remaining between them. The CDR3 totals 16 residues. In germline, CDR1 is SEHNR, CDR2 FQNEAQ (reference sequence). This CDR3 is CASSLVREPGAQTQYF. The CDR3 DNA reads as TGTGCCAGCAGCTTAGTGCGGGAACCCGGCGCTCAGACCCAGTACTTC.

V gene TRBV6-1 combines with J gene TRBJ1-5; D is ambiguous. Trimming left V 8 bases short and J 5 bases short, with 13 bases between. CDR1 and CDR2 from the germline V gene are MNHNS and SASEGT. The CDR3 loop spans 13 amino acids. Here the CDR3 DNA reads TGTGCCAGCTCTTGGTCAACTGATCAGCCCCAGCATTTT. Translated: CASSWSTDQPQHF.

This rearrangement joins TRBV5-1 to TRBJ2-5; 12 nucleotides align to TRBD2. This CDR3 region has 16 residues. V trimming: 4 bases; J trimming: 4 bases; junction bases outside the gene matches: 8. Germline CDR1 SGHRS, CDR2 YFSETQ. In DNA, the CDR3 is TGCGCCAGCAGCCCGCTAGCGGGAGGGCCATTAGAGACCCAGTACTTC. It is translated as CASSPLAGGPLETQYF.

V usage is TRBV6-1 and J usage is TRBJ2-7; D possibly corresponds to TRBD2 (5 bases). CDR3 size: 13 residues. With 8 bases removed from V and 2 bases from J, the gap between germline ends came to 13 bases. Germline CDR1 and CDR2: MNHNS and SASEGT. For the CDR3, the DNA is TGTGCCAGCGCCCTTCGGGGTGCCTACGAGCAGTACTTC. Protein sequence: CASALRGAYEQYF.

This chain joins TRBV9 and TRBJ2-3, with D unclear. Trimming removed 5 bases from V and 3 bases from J, with 16 bases in between. The CDR3 is 15 amino acids. Germline V gives CDR1 SGDLS, CDR2 YYNGEE. CDR3 sequence reads: CASSSNQPWTDTQYF. CDR3 DNA sequence: TGTGCCAGCAGTTCGAACCAGCCTTGGACAGATACGCAGTATTTT.

The chain employs TRBV10-3 and TRBJ1-1; maybe TRBD1 (5 bases). The CDR3 runs to 18 residues. The V gene lost 6 bases and the J gene lost 1 base, with 24 bases spanning the gap. CDR1 and CDR2 (germline): ENHRY, SYGVKD. The CDR3 DNA reads as TGTGCCATCAGGTCCGTTGGGGGTTCCAACCCACCGAACACTGAAGCTTTCTTT. Residues: CAIRSVGGSNPPNTEAFF.

J is TRBJ1-2 and V is TRBV11-2; 7 bases fit TRBD1. Germline lookup yields CDR1 SGHAT and CDR2 FQNNGV. Trimming removed 3 bases from V and 7 bases from J; junction bases left unmatched: 17. The CDR3 contains 17 residues. CDR3 sequence: CASSLIPIRTGEVGYTF. The CDR3 DNA is TGTGCCAGCAGCTTGATTCCGATCAGGACAGGAGAGGTTGGCTACACCTTC.

This clone has only a few counts. Other DNA sequences in the same sample also yield this CDR3. This chain links TRBV11-2 with TRBJ2-5; 10 bases fit TRBD2. Germline CDR1 SGHAT, CDR2 FQNNGV. Losses at the gene ends were 1 base for V and 2 bases for J; bases not matched to a gene: 1. CDR3 length equals 15 residues. CDR3 protein: CASSLGTSGQETQYF. The DNA for the CDR3 is TGTGCCAGCAGCTTAGGGACTAGCGGACAAGAGACCCAGTACTTC.

The chain recombines TRBV6-6 with TRBJ2-1, with D perhaps TRBD1 (6 bases). This CDR3 is built from 14 residues. Germline V lookup: CDR1 MNHNY, CDR2 SVGAGI (reference sequence). V was pared by 0 bases and J by 6 bases, with 9 bases between. The CDR3 here is CASSYSTTGNEQFF. CDR3 sequence (DNA): TGTGCCAGCAGTTACTCGACGACAGGCAATGAGCAGTTCTTC.

Points on this clone: Distinct nucleotide sequences in the sample also encode this CDR3. The J gene is TRBJ2-7, the V gene TRBV29-1; TRBD1 matches 8 bases. CDR3 length: 12 residues. Germline CDR1 is SQVTM and CDR2 is ANQGSEA. V shed 4 bases, J shed 2 bases, and the junction held 1 base outside the gene matches. The CDR3 loop reads CSVAGGPYEQYF. The DNA of the CDR3 is TGCAGCGTTGCAGGGGGCCCCTACGAGCAGTACTTC.

Only one count was recorded for this clone. The sample holds other DNA sequences that translate to the same CDR3. V gene TRBV4-1 combines with J gene TRBJ2-1; perhaps TRBD2 as D (5 bases). V was cut by 3 bases and J by 1 base, with 10 bases left in between. The CDR3 sequence is 15 residues long. The germline gives CDR1 MGHRA, CDR2 YSYEKL. Here the CDR3 reads CASSQAPGSYNEQFF. The CDR3 DNA reads as TGCGCCAGCAGCCAGGCCCCGGGGTCCTACAATGAGCAGTTCTTC.

The chain links TRBV9 to TRBJ2-3; D assignment may be TRBD1 or TRBD2 (5 bases each). Germline lookup yields CDR1 SGDLS and CDR2 YYNGEE. The V and J ends lost 5 bases and 2 bases respectively, with 12 bases between them. CDR3 length: 14 amino acids. The CDR3 reads CASSWDGNTDTQYF. In DNA form, the CDR3 reads TGTGCCAGCAGTTGGGACGGCAACACAGATACGCAGTATTTT.